This T cell receptor beta chain was retrieved from a study of T-cell reconstitution after alpha-beta-depleted transplantation in children. This sample's TCRbeta library carried unique molecular identifier barcodes. One entry per CDR3 protein, called by TCRdb with MiXCR from the PCR reads. The sample carries about 340,000 distinct CDR3 sequences, 10% to 15% recorded once. Trimming removed 4 bases from V and 8 bases from J; junction bases left unmatched: 9. Germline V gene lookup returns CDR1 SGDLS and CDR2 YYNGEE. The length of the CDR3 is 15 residues. The sequence was collected from a human donor who donated a stem cell graft to a child with Fanconi anemia. This sample comprised PBMCs, obtained from the stem cell graft. The chain uses TRBV9 and TRBJ1-4, with TRBD1 matching over 9 bases. This CDR3 reads CASSLPTGGEEKLFF. The DNA of the CDR3 is TGTGCCAGCAGCCTTCCCACAGGGGGCGAAGAAAAACTGTTTTTT.